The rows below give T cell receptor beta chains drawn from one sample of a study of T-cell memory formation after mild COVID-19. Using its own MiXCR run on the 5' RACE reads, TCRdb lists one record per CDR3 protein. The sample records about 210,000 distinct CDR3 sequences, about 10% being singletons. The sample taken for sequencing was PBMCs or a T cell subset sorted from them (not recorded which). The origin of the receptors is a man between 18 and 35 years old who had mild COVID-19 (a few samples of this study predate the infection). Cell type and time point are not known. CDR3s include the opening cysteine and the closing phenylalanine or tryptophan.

CASSLRDRESVDTQYF	TRBJ2-3	TRBV7-3
CASSDRGRDTEAFF	TRBJ1-1	TRBV2
CASGMGTGTTDTQYF	TRBJ2-3	TRBV6-5
CASSLGQKYGYTF	TRBJ1-2	TRBV12-3/TRBV12-4
CASSVGTDKTEAFF	TRBJ1-1	TRBV5-8
CSARYRDAPYEQYF	TRBJ2-7	TRBV20-1
CSVPGQGAREQYF	TRBJ2-7	TRBV29-1
CASSPSGHPTDTQYF	TRBJ2-3	TRBV12-3/TRBV12-4
CASSAPGTRGDTQYF	TRBJ2-3	TRBV7-9
CASSQDYRAADTQYF	TRBJ2-3	TRBV4-3
CASGGAGIQMNTGELFF	TRBJ2-2	TRBV28